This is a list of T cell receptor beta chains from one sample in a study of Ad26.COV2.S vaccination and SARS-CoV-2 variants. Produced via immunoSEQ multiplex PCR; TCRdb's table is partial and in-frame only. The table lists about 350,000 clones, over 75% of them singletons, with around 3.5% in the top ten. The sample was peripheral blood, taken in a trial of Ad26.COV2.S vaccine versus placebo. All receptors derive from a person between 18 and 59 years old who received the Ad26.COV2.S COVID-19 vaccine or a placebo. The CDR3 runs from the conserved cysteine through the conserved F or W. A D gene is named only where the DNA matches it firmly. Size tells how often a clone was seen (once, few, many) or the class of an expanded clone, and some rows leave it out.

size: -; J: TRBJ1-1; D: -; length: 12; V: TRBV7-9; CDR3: CASSFINTEAFF; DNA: TGTGCCAGCAGCTTCATAAACACTGAAGCTTTCTTT
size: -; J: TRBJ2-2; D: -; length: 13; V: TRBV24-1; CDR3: CATAAPNTGELFF; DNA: TGTGCCACCGCGGCCCCGAACACCGGGGAGCTGTTTTTT
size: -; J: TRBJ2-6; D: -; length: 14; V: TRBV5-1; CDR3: CASSTGDGANVLTF; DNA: TGCGCCAGCAGTACGGGAGATGGGGCCAACGTCCTGACTTTC
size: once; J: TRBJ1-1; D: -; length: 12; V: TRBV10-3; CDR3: CAIRAENTEAFF; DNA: TGTGCCATCCGCGCAGAGAACACTGAAGCTTTCTTT
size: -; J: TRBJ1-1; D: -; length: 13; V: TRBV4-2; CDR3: CASSPRGNTEAFF; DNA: TGTGCCAGCAGCCCCCGTGGGAACACTGAAGCTTTCTTT
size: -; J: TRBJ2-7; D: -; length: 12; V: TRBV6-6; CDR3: CASSPKPYEQYF; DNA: TGTGCCAGCAGTCCCAAACCCTACGAGCAGTACTTC
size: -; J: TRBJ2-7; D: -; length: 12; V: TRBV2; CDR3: CASRGASRQQYF; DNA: TGTGCCAGCAGGGGGGCCTCGAGGCAGCAGTACTTC
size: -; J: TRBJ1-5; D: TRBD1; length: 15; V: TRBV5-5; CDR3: CASSPQGVSNQPQHF; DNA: TGTGCCAGCAGCCCACAGGGGGTTAGTAATCAGCCCCAGCATTTT
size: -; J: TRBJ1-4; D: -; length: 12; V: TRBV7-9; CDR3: CASKGQFDKLFF; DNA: TGTGCCAGCAAAGGACAGTTCGACAAACTGTTTTTT
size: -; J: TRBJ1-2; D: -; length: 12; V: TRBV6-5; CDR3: CASSQSGTLLSF; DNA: TGTGCCAGCAGTCAATCCGGGACTCTGCTCTCCTTC
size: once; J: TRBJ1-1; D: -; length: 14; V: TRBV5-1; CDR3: CASSFSGVNTEAFF; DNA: TGCGCCAGCAGTTTTTCGGGGGTAAACACTGAAGCTTTCTTT
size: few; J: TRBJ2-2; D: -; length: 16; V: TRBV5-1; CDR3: CASSLVGTQNTGELFF; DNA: TGCGCCAGCAGCTTGGTGGGGACTCAGAACACCGGGGAGCTGTTTTTT
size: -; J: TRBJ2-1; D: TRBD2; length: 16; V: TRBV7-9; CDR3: CASSAPSSGVSNEQFF; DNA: TGTGCCAGCAGCGCACCATCTAGCGGGGTTAGCAATGAGCAGTTCTTC
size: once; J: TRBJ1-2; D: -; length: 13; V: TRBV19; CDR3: CASSPGQFNGYTF; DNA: TGTGCCAGTAGTCCCGGACAGTTTAATGGCTACACCTTC
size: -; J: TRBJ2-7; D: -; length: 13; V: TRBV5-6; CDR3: CASSLDTTYEQYF; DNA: TGTGCCAGCAGCCTCGACACAACCTACGAGCAGTACTTC
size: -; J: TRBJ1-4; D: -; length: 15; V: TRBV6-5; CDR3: CASSREGRANEKLFF; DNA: TGTGCCAGCAGCAGGGAGGGGAGGGCTAATGAAAAACTGTTTTTT
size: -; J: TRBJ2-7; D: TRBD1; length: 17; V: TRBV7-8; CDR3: CASSSSPGTGLSYEQYF; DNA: TGTGCCAGCAGCTCCTCCCCCGGGACAGGGCTCTCCTACGAGCAGTACTTC